These T cell receptor beta chains were read from a single sample in a study of cytomegalovirus exposure and HLA in healthy donors. Method: immunoSEQ multiplex PCR; TCRdb's copy keeps in-frame clones and lacks some. The table lists under 150,000 clones, roughly 79% of them singletons. The material sequenced was PBMCs. The receptors stem from a young woman in good health and CMV-seronegative. The CDR3 runs from the conserved cysteine through the conserved F or W. A D gene is named only where the DNA matches it firmly. The size of a clone is reported for some rows only, either as once, few or many, or as a class for expanded clones.

V gene: TRBV5-4; J gene: TRBJ2-1; clone size: -; D gene: TRBD2; CDR3 protein: CASSPLGGGSSYNEQFF; CDR3 DNA: TGTGCCAGCAGCCCCCTTGGGGGGGGGAGCTCCTACAATGAGCAGTTCTTC
V gene: TRBV9; J gene: TRBJ2-7; clone size: -; D gene: TRBD1; CDR3 protein: CASSERQGPLGEQYF; CDR3 DNA: TGTGCCAGCAGCGAGCGACAGGGGCCTCTAGGCGAGCAGTACTTC
V gene: TRBV5-1; J gene: TRBJ2-2; clone size: -; D gene: TRBD2; CDR3 protein: CASSLLVAGYTGELFF; CDR3 DNA: TGCGCCAGCAGCCTCTTGGTAGCGGGGTACACCGGGGAGCTGTTTTTT
V gene: TRBV1; J gene: TRBJ1-4; clone size: -; D gene: -; CDR3 protein: CTSSQHRPYEKLFF; CDR3 DNA: TGCACCAGCAGCCAACACAGGCCGTATGAAAAACTGTTTTTT
V gene: TRBV9; J gene: TRBJ1-2; clone size: -; D gene: TRBD1; CDR3 protein: CASSARDRGYYGYTF; CDR3 DNA: TGTGCCAGCAGCGCCCGGGACAGGGGGTATTATGGCTACACCTTC
V gene: TRBV27; J gene: TRBJ1-5; clone size: -; D gene: -; CDR3 protein: CASSPGDSNQPQHF; CDR3 DNA: TGTGCCAGCAGTCCAGGGGATAGCAATCAGCCCCAGCATTTT
V gene: TRBV2; J gene: TRBJ1-5; clone size: -; D gene: -; CDR3 protein: CASSLDRSLAWSNQPQHF; CDR3 DNA: TGTGCCAGCAGTTTAGACAGGAGCCTTGCGTGGAGCAATCAGCCCCAGCATTTT
V gene: TRBV6-5; J gene: TRBJ2-6; clone size: -; D gene: -; CDR3 protein: CASRPTTGANVLTF; CDR3 DNA: TGTGCCAGCAGACCTACTACTGGGGCCAACGTCCTGACTTTC
V gene: TRBV21-1; J gene: TRBJ1-2; clone size: -; D gene: -; CDR3 protein: CASSKTGVCGYTF; CDR3 DNA: TGTGCCAGCAGCAAGACGGGGGTGTGTGGCTACACCTTC
V gene: TRBV7-9; J gene: TRBJ1-2; clone size: -; D gene: -; CDR3 protein: CASSLGGVNGYTF; CDR3 DNA: TGTGCCAGCAGCCTGGGGGGTGTCAATGGCTACACCTTC
V gene: TRBV9; J gene: TRBJ1-5; clone size: -; D gene: -; CDR3 protein: CASSTGEQPQHF; CDR3 DNA: TGTGCCAGCAGCACAGGAGAGCAGCCCCAGCATTTT
V gene: TRBV7-3; J gene: TRBJ1-1; clone size: -; D gene: TRBD1; CDR3 protein: CASSVTGGQTEAFF; CDR3 DNA: TGTGCCAGCAGCGTAACAGGGGGCCAAACTGAAGCTTTCTTT
V gene: TRBV7-7; J gene: TRBJ2-5; clone size: once; D gene: TRBD1; CDR3 protein: CASSLVGQGSEETQYF; CDR3 DNA: TGTGCTAGCAGCTTAGTGGGACAGGGATCAGAAGAGACCCAGTACTTC
V gene: TRBV18; J gene: TRBJ2-5; clone size: -; D gene: -; CDR3 protein: CASSRTGGKGQETQYF; CDR3 DNA: TGTGCCAGCTCACGGACTGGGGGGAAGGGTCAAGAGACCCAGTACTTC
V gene: TRBV2; J gene: TRBJ2-1; clone size: few; D gene: TRBD2; CDR3 protein: CASKSTSGAYNEQFF; CDR3 DNA: TGTGCCAGCAAGTCAACTAGCGGGGCGTACAATGAGCAGTTCTTC
V gene: TRBV27; J gene: TRBJ1-1; clone size: -; D gene: -; CDR3 protein: CASSWAGNTEAFF; CDR3 DNA: TGTGCCAGCAGTTGGGCAGGGAACACTGAAGCTTTCTTT
V gene: TRBV4-1; J gene: TRBJ2-7; clone size: -; D gene: TRBD1; CDR3 protein: CASSQEGQGDYEQYF; CDR3 DNA: TGCGCCAGCAGCCAAGAAGGGCAGGGGGACTACGAGCAGTACTTC
V gene: TRBV2; J gene: TRBJ2-3; clone size: -; D gene: -; CDR3 protein: CASRGGARKTDTQYF; CDR3 DNA: TGTGCCAGCAGGGGGGGGGCGAGGAAAACAGATACGCAGTATTTT
V gene: TRBV6-1; J gene: TRBJ2-1; clone size: few; D gene: -; CDR3 protein: CASSDKERPTPLSSYNEQFF; CDR3 DNA: TGTGCCAGCAGTGACAAGGAGCGGCCCACCCCCCTGAGCTCCTACAATGAGCAGTTCTTC
V gene: TRBV5-1; J gene: TRBJ2-5; clone size: -; D gene: TRBD2; CDR3 protein: CASTLPGGQETQYF; CDR3 DNA: TGCGCCAGCACCCTCCCGGGGGGTCAAGAGACCCAGTACTTC
V gene: TRBV19; J gene: TRBJ1-1; clone size: -; D gene: -; CDR3 protein: CATDQGQNTEAFF; CDR3 DNA: TGTGCCACCGACCAGGGACAGAACACTGAAGCTTTCTTT
V gene: TRBV5-1; J gene: TRBJ1-2; clone size: -; D gene: -; CDR3 protein: CASSFGRGYGYGYTF; CDR3 DNA: TGCGCCAGCAGCTTCGGCCGGGGTTACGGCTATGGCTACACCTTC
V gene: TRBV7-9; J gene: TRBJ1-1; clone size: -; D gene: TRBD1; CDR3 protein: CASSLRLTGVSEAFF; CDR3 DNA: TGTGCCAGCAGCTTACGATTAACAGGGGTTAGTGAAGCTTTCTTT
V gene: TRBV4-1; J gene: TRBJ1-2; clone size: -; D gene: -; CDR3 protein: CASSQSVVVSYTF; CDR3 DNA: TGCGCCAGCAGCCAATCAGTTGTCGTTAGCTACACCTTC
V gene: TRBV11-3; J gene: TRBJ1-1; clone size: -; D gene: -; CDR3 protein: CASSRRENTEAFF; CDR3 DNA: TGTGCCAGCAGCCGTCGAGAGAACACTGAAGCTTTCTTT
V gene: TRBV5-4; J gene: TRBJ1-1; clone size: -; D gene: -; CDR3 protein: CASSFDRRGTEAFF; CDR3 DNA: TGTGCCAGCAGCTTCGACCGGAGGGGCACTGAAGCTTTCTTT
V gene: TRBV5-4; J gene: TRBJ2-3; clone size: -; D gene: -; CDR3 protein: CASSLAYPNGDTQYF; CDR3 DNA: TGTGCCAGCAGTTTGGCTTACCCAAACGGAGATACGCAGTATTTT
V gene: TRBV19; J gene: TRBJ2-7; clone size: -; D gene: TRBD2; CDR3 protein: CASSYLAGAASYEQYF; CDR3 DNA: TGTGCCAGTAGTTACTTAGCGGGGGCGGCGTCCTACGAGCAGTACTTC
V gene: TRBV6-1; J gene: TRBJ2-6; clone size: few; D gene: TRBD1; CDR3 protein: CASSEGQGSGGANVLTF; CDR3 DNA: TGTGCCAGCAGTGAAGGACAGGGCTCAGGTGGGGCCAACGTCCTGACTTTC
V gene: TRBV5-5; J gene: TRBJ1-2; clone size: -; D gene: -; CDR3 protein: CASSFDRAYGYTF; CDR3 DNA: TGTGCCAGCAGCTTTGACAGAGCCTATGGCTACACCTTC
V gene: TRBV2; J gene: TRBJ2-7; clone size: -; D gene: -; CDR3 protein: CASSEALGGYEQYF; CDR3 DNA: TGTGCCAGCAGTGAAGCGCTAGGGGGATACGAGCAGTACTTC
V gene: TRBV7-8; J gene: TRBJ1-2; clone size: few; D gene: TRBD1; CDR3 protein: CASSLGTGIYGYTF; CDR3 DNA: TGTGCCAGCAGCCTAGGGACAGGGATCTATGGCTACACCTTC
V gene: TRBV9; J gene: TRBJ2-7; clone size: -; D gene: TRBD2; CDR3 protein: CASSPEVGLAGGHEYEQYF; CDR3 DNA: TGTGCCAGCAGCCCAGAAGTCGGACTAGCGGGGGGCCACGAGTACGAGCAGTACTTC
V gene: TRBV9; J gene: TRBJ2-3; clone size: -; D gene: TRBD1; CDR3 protein: CASSVAGGQHTDTQYF; CDR3 DNA: TGTGCCAGCAGCGTAGCAGGGGGCCAACACACAGATACGCAGTATTTT
V gene: TRBV5-1; J gene: TRBJ2-3; clone size: few; D gene: TRBD2; CDR3 protein: CASSLWSGGSDTQYF; CDR3 DNA: TGCGCCAGCAGCCTCTGGTCGGGGGGGTCGGATACGCAGTATTTT
V gene: TRBV18; J gene: TRBJ1-2; clone size: -; D gene: TRBD1; CDR3 protein: CASSPRDRDFYGYTF; CDR3 DNA: TGTGCCAGCTCACCCAGGGACAGGGATTTCTATGGCTACACCTTC
V gene: TRBV6-5; J gene: TRBJ1-3; clone size: -; D gene: -; CDR3 protein: CASSYSRTGNTIYF; CDR3 DNA: TGTGCCAGCAGTTACTCGAGAACTGGAAACACCATATATTTT
V gene: TRBV30; J gene: TRBJ2-5; clone size: -; D gene: TRBD2; CDR3 protein: CAWSLQRGSQETQYF; CDR3 DNA: TGTGCCTGGAGCCTCCAGCGGGGAAGCCAAGAGACCCAGTACTTC
V gene: TRBV4-1; J gene: TRBJ1-2; clone size: -; D gene: -; CDR3 protein: CASSQDSRGRSGYTF; CDR3 DNA: TGCGCCAGCAGCCAAGATTCCCGGGGAAGAAGTGGCTACACCTTC
V gene: TRBV21-1; J gene: TRBJ2-3; clone size: -; D gene: -; CDR3 protein: CASSKNRAEVRTDTQYF; CDR3 DNA: TGTGCCAGCAGCAAAAACAGGGCGGAGGTGCGCACAGATACGCAGTATTTT
V gene: TRBV4-1; J gene: TRBJ1-5; clone size: once; D gene: TRBD1; CDR3 protein: CASSQGTAGIQPQHF; CDR3 DNA: TGCGCCAGCAGCCAGGGGACAGCAGGAATTCAGCCCCAGCATTTT
V gene: TRBV2; J gene: TRBJ1-5; clone size: -; D gene: -; CDR3 protein: CASSRSDSNQPQHF; CDR3 DNA: TGTGCCAGCAGTCGGAGCGATAGCAATCAGCCCCAGCATTTT
V gene: TRBV19; J gene: TRBJ2-3; clone size: -; D gene: -; CDR3 protein: CASSVTDTQYF; CDR3 DNA: TGTGCCAGTAGTGTAACAGATACGCAGTATTTT
V gene: TRBV5-5; J gene: TRBJ1-4; clone size: -; D gene: -; CDR3 protein: CASSLAGMGGEKLFF; CDR3 DNA: TGTGCCAGCAGCTTGGCCGGGATGGGCGGTGAAAAACTGTTTTTT
V gene: TRBV19; J gene: TRBJ2-7; clone size: -; D gene: TRBD1; CDR3 protein: CASGQGDIPYEQYF; CDR3 DNA: TGTGCCAGCGGACAGGGTGACATACCGTACGAGCAGTACTTC
V gene: TRBV9; J gene: TRBJ1-2; clone size: -; D gene: TRBD1; CDR3 protein: CASSGDRNYGYTF; CDR3 DNA: TGTGCCAGCAGCGGGGACAGAAACTATGGCTACACCTTC
V gene: TRBV6-6; J gene: TRBJ2-2; clone size: -; D gene: -; CDR3 protein: CASCETGNTGELFF; CDR3 DNA: TGTGCCAGTTGCGAGACAGGGAACACCGGGGAGCTGTTTTTT
V gene: TRBV5-6; J gene: TRBJ1-1; clone size: few; D gene: -; CDR3 protein: CASSLASTRMNTEAFF; CDR3 DNA: TGTGCCAGCAGCTTGGCCTCGACACGCATGAACACTGAAGCTTTCTTT
V gene: TRBV7-9; J gene: TRBJ1-2; clone size: -; D gene: TRBD1; CDR3 protein: CASSSLVDRGRGYTF; CDR3 DNA: TGTGCCAGCAGCTCGTTGGTGGACAGGGGGCGAGGCTACACCTTC
V gene: TRBV7-6; J gene: TRBJ1-4; clone size: -; D gene: TRBD1; CDR3 protein: CASSLGTGGVSEKLFF; CDR3 DNA: TGTGCCAGCAGCTTAGGTACAGGGGGTGTGAGTGAAAAACTGTTTTTT
V gene: TRBV5-4; J gene: TRBJ1-2; clone size: -; D gene: TRBD1; CDR3 protein: CASSLKRQGVYGYTF; CDR3 DNA: TGTGCCAGCAGCTTGAAGAGACAGGGGGTCTATGGCTACACCTTC
V gene: TRBV10-2; J gene: TRBJ2-7; clone size: -; D gene: -; CDR3 protein: CASSEQGDEQYF; CDR3 DNA: TGCGCCAGCAGCGAACAAGGGGACGAGCAGTACTTC
V gene: TRBV29-1; J gene: TRBJ2-1; clone size: -; D gene: TRBD2; CDR3 protein: CSAFLAGGPNEQFF; CDR3 DNA: TGCAGCGCCTTTCTAGCGGGGGGGCCGAATGAGCAGTTCTTC
V gene: TRBV19; J gene: TRBJ2-7; clone size: -; D gene: TRBD1; CDR3 protein: CASTGTGRSYEQYF; CDR3 DNA: TGTGCCAGTACCGGGACAGGGCGCTCCTACGAGCAGTACTTC
V gene: TRBV9; J gene: TRBJ2-3; clone size: once; D gene: TRBD2; CDR3 protein: CASSSPGTSGGITDTQYF; CDR3 DNA: TGTGCCAGCAGCAGCCCAGGGACTAGCGGGGGAATCACAGATACGCAGTATTTT
V gene: TRBV5-4; J gene: TRBJ1-1; clone size: -; D gene: -; CDR3 protein: CASSLDTAMNTEAFF; CDR3 DNA: TGTGCCAGCAGCTTGGACACAGCCATGAACACTGAAGCTTTCTTT
V gene: TRBV7-8; J gene: TRBJ2-3; clone size: -; D gene: -; CDR3 protein: CASSYRTQSTDTQYF; CDR3 DNA: TGTGCCAGCAGCTACCGGACACAAAGCACAGATACGCAGTATTTT
V gene: TRBV7-3; J gene: TRBJ2-2; clone size: -; D gene: -; CDR3 protein: CASSLIPKHTGELFF; CDR3 DNA: TGTGCCAGCAGCTTAATTCCCAAGCACACCGGGGAGCTGTTTTTT
V gene: TRBV7-9; J gene: TRBJ1-1; clone size: -; D gene: TRBD1; CDR3 protein: CASSPSTGGTEAFF; CDR3 DNA: TGTGCCAGCAGCCCATCGACAGGGGGCACTGAAGCTTTCTTT